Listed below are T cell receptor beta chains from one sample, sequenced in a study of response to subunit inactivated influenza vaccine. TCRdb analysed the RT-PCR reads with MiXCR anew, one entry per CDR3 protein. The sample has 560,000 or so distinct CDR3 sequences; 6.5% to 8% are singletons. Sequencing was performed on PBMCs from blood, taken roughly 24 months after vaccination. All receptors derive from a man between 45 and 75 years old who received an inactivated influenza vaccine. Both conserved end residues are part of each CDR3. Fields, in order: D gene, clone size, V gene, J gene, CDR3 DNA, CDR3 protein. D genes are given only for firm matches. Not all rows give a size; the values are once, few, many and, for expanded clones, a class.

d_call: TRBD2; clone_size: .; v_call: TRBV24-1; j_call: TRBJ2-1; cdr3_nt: TGTGCCACCAGTGCCTCTCCCGCTAGCGGGGGGGCCGGTAGGTTGTATGAGCAGTTCTTC; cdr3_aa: CATSASPASGGAGRLYEQFF
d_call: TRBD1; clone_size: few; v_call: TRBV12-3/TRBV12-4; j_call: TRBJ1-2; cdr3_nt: TGTGCCAGCAGTTTCGGGACAGGGACTGGCTACACCTTC; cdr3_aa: CASSFGTGTGYTF
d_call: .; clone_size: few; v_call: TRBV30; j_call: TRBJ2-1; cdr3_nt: TGTGCCTGGAGTTTGTTAACGGAGGAGCAGTTCTTC; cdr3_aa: CAWSLLTEEQFF
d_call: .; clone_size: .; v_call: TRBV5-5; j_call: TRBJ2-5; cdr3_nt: TGTGCCAGCAGCTTGTCGCGGAACCTCCAAGAGACCCAGTACTTC; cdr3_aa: CASSLSRNLQETQYF
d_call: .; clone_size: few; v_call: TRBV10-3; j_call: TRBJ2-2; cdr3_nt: TGTGCCATCAGCGGCCGGACGGCCGGGGAGCTGTTTTTT; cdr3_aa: CAISGRTAGELFF
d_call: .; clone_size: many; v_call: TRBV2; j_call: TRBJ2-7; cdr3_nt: TGTGCCAGCAGGAAGACGGGTGAAAGCTCCTACGAGCAGTACTTC; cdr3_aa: CASRKTGESSYEQYF
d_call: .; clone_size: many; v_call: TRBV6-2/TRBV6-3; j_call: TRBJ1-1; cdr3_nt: TGTGCCAGCAGTTACGGCGCCCTAACTGAAGCTTTCTTT; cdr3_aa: CASSYGALTEAFF
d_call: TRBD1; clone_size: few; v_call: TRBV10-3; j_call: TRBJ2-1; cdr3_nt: TGTGCCATCAGTAGGGACAGGGGCGATGAGCAGTTCTTC; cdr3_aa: CAISRDRGDEQFF
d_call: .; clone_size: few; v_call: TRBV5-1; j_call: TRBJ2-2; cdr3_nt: TGCGCCAGCAGCCCTCATGCGGCGAACACCGGGGAGCTGTTTTTT; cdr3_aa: CASSPHAANTGELFF
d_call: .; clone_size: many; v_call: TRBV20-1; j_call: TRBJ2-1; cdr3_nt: TGCAGTGCTGTTTCCTTATTAGGGATGGGGAATGAGCAGTTCTTC; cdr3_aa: CSAVSLLGMGNEQFF
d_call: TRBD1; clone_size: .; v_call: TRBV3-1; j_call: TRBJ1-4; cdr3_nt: TGTGCCAGCAGTTCCACAGGGGTTTCTGAAAAACTGTTTTTT; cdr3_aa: CASSSTGVSEKLFF
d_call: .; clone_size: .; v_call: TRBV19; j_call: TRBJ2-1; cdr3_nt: TGTGCCAGTAGTAATAACAGGGGGGGAGGTGAGCAGTTCTTC; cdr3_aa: CASSNNRGGGEQFF
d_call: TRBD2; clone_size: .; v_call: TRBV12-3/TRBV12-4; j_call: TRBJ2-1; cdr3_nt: TGTGCCAGCACCCCGACTAGCGGGAGAGGGAATGAGCAGTTCTTC; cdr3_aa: CASTPTSGRGNEQFF
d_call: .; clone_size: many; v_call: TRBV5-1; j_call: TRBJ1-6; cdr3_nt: TGCGCCAGCAGCTTAGGGGCCGGAAGTAGTTCACCCCTCCACTTT; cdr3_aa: CASSLGAGSSSPLHF
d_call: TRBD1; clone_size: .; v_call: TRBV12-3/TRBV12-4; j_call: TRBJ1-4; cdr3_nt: TGTGCCAGCAGTTTCGCGACAGGGAATGAAAAACTGTTTTTT; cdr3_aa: CASSFATGNEKLFF
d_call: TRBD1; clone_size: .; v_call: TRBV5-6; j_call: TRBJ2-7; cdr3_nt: TGTGCCAGCCAACGGGGGACAGGGGCACGCTACGAGCAGTACTTC; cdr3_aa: CASQRGTGARYEQYF
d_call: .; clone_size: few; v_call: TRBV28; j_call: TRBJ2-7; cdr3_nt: TGTGCCAGCAGTTTACAAATAGGATTAGGCTACGAGCAGTACTTC; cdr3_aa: CASSLQIGLGYEQYF
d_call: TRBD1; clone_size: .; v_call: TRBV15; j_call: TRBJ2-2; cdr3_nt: TGTGCCACCAGCGAAAGGACAGGGCACACCGGGGAGCTGTTTTTT; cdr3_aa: CATSERTGHTGELFF
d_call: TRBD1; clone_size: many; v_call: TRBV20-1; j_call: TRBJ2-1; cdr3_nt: TGCAGTGCTAGCGGTAGGGGGCGCTCCTACAATGAGCAGTTCTTC; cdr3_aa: CSASGRGRSYNEQFF
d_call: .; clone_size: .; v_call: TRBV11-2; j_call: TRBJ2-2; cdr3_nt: TGTGCCAGCAGCTTAAACAGGGGAGGCGGGGAGCTGTTTTTT; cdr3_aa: CASSLNRGGGELFF
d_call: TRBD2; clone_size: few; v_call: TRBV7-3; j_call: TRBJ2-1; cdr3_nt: TGTGCCAGCAGCCACCTAGCGGGAGGGCCAGATGAGCAGTTCTTC; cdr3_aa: CASSHLAGGPDEQFF
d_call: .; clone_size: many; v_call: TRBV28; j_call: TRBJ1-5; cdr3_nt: TGTGCCAGCAGTTTATCCCTAGGCGAGGGGAATGGACAGCCCCAGCATTTT; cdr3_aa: CASSLSLGEGNGQPQHF
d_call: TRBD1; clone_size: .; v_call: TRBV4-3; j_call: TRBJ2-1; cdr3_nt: TGCGCCAGCAGCCAAGTTCTCTCAGGGGGCGGGCAGTATCGGAATGAGCAGTTCTTC; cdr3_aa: CASSQVLSGGGQYRNEQFF
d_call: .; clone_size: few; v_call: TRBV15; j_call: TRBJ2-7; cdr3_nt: TGTGCCACCAGCAGGGACCCGGGACCATTCTCCTACGAGCAGTACTTC; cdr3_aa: CATSRDPGPFSYEQYF
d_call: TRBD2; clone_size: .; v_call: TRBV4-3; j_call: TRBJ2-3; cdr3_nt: TGCGCCAGCAGCCTGACTAGCGGGGGGGGCTTAGATACGCAGTATTTT; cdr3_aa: CASSLTSGGGLDTQYF
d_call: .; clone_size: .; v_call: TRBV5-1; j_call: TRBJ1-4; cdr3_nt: TGCGCCAGCAGCCAAGGGGTTTTAGCGCCAGAAAAACTGTTTTTT; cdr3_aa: CASSQGVLAPEKLFF
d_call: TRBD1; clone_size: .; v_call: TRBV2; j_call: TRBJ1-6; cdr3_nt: TGTGCCAGCAGAGGGACAGGCAAGCTTTATAATTCACCCCTCCACTTT; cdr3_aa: CASRGTGKLYNSPLHF
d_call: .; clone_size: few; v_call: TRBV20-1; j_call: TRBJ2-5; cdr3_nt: TGCAGTGCTAGAGTGGAGCGGCAAGAGACCCAGTACTTC; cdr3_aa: CSARVERQETQYF
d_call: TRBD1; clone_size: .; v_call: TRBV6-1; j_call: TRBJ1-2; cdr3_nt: TGTGCCAGCAGTCATCGGGACAGGTCTATGGCGAGACCTCTTGGCTACACCTTC; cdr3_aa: CASSHRDRSMARPLGYTF
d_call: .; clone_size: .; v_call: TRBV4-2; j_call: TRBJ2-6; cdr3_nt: TGTGCCAGCAGCTCAAGGCAGGGGACTCTTTCTGGGGCCAACGTCCTGACTTTC; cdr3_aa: CASSSRQGTLSGANVLTF
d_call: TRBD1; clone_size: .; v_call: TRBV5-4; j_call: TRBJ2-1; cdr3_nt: TGTGCCAGCAGCTTGCGACAGGGGGCGTACGATGAGCAGTTCTTC; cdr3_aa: CASSLRQGAYDEQFF
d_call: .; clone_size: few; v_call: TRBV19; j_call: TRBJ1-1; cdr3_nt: TGTGCCAGTAGTGCGTGGACAGATAACACTGAAGCTTTCTTT; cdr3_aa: CASSAWTDNTEAFF
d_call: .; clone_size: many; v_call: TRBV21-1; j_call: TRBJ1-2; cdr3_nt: TGTGCCAGCAGCAAAGCGCTACGACAGGGGGACTATGGCTACACCTTC; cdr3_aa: CASSKALRQGDYGYTF
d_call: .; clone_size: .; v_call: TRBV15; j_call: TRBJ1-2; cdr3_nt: TGTGCCACCAGCAGAGATCTCCAGAACTATGGCTACACCTTC; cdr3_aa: CATSRDLQNYGYTF
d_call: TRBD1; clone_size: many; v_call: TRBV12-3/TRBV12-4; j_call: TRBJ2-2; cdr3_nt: TGTGCCAGCAGTTGGACAGGGAGCCCCGGGGAGCTGTTTTTT; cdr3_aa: CASSWTGSPGELFF
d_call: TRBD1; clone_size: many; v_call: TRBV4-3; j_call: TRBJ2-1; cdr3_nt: TGCGCCAGCAGCCTAGGGGGCCGCCCCAGGAACAATGAGCAGTTCTTC; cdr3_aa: CASSLGGRPRNNEQFF
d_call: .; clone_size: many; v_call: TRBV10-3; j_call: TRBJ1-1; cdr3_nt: TGTGCCAGCCGCGGTGACAGCAGGACTGAAGCTTTCTTT; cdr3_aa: CASRGDSRTEAFF
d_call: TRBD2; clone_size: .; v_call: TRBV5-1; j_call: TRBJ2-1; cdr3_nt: TGCGCCAGCAGCTCCACTAGCGGGGGGGCCCACAATGAGCAGTTCTTC; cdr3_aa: CASSSTSGGAHNEQFF
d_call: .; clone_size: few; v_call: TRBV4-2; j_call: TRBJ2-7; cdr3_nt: TGTGCCAGCAGCCGAGACTCCACGAGCTCCTACGAGCAGTACTTC; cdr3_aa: CASSRDSTSSYEQYF
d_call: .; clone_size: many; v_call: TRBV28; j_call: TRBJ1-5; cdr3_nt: TGTGCCAGCAGTTCAGGGTCCAGCAATCAGCCCCAGCATTTT; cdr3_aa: CASSSGSSNQPQHF
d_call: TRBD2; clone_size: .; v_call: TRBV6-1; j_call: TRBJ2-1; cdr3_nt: TGTGCCAGCAGTATAGCGGGGGCCTACAATGAGCAGTTCTTC; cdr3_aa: CASSIAGAYNEQFF
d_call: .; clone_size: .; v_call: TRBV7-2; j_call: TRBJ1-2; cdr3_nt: TGTGCCAGCAGCTTAGGCAGGGGAATGGGCTATGGCTACACCTTC; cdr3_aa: CASSLGRGMGYGYTF
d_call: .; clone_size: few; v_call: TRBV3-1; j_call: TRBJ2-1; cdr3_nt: TGTGCCAGCAGCCAAGCCTTCGGGGGGCTCAACAATGAGCAGTTCTTC; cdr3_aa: CASSQAFGGLNNEQFF
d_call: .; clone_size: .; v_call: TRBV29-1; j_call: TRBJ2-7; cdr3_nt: TGCAGCGTTTCCACCGGGACAACCTCTTCCTACGAGCAGTACTTC; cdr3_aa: CSVSTGTTSSYEQYF
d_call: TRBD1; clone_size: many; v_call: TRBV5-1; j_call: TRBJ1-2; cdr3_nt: TGCGCCAGCAGCTTTGACTCCCGGACAGGACTTAACTATGGCTACACCTTC; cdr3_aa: CASSFDSRTGLNYGYTF
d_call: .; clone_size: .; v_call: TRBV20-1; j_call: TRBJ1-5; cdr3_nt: TGCAGTGCTAGGGAGGGTGGGGGGAGAAGTCAGCCCCAGCATTTT; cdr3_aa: CSAREGGGRSQPQHF
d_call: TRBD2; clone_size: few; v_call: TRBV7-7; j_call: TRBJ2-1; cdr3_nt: TGTGCCAGCAGCTTAGATCGGGGGGTGAACAATGAGCAGTTCTTC; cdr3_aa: CASSLDRGVNNEQFF
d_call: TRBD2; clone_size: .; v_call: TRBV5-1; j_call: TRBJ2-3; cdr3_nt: TGCGCCACCTCCAGCGGGAGACGGACAGATACGCAGTATTTT; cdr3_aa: CATSSGRRTDTQYF
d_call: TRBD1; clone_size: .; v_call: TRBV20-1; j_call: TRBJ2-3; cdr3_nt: TGCAGTGCCCGACGTACGACAGGGGTGGGCACAGATACGCAGTATTTT; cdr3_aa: CSARRTTGVGTDTQYF
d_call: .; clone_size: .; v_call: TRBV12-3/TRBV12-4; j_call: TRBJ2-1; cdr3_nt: TGTGCCAGCAGTTTCCCGCGCGGGCGGTCGAGCTCCTACAATGAGCAGTTCTTC; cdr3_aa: CASSFPRGRSSSYNEQFF
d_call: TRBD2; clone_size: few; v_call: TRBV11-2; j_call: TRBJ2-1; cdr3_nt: TGTGCCAGCAGCTTAGATGTGACAGGGTCATCGTGGCTAGCGGGACTAAGCTACAATGAGCAGTTCTTC; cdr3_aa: CASSLDVTGSSWLAGLSYNEQFF
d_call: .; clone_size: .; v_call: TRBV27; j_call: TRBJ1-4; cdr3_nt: TGTGCCAGCGGATCCCTAACAAGGGAAAAACTGTTTTTT; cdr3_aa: CASGSLTREKLFF
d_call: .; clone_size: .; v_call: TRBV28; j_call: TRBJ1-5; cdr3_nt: TGTGCCAGCAGTGACGAAAATCAGCCCCAGCATTTT; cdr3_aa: CASSDENQPQHF
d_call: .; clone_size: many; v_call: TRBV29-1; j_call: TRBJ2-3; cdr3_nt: TGCAGCGTTGATGTGGGAAGTACGCAGTATTTT; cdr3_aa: CSVDVGSTQYF
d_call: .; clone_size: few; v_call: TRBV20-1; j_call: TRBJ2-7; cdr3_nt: TGCAGTGCTAGAGATCTCCTAGCGCCGTTATACGAGCAGTACTTC; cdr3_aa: CSARDLLAPLYEQYF
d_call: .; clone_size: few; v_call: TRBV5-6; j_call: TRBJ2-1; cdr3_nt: TGTGCCAGCAGCTCTCGGGGGGCCGGGGTTAATGAGCAGTTCTTC; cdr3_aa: CASSSRGAGVNEQFF
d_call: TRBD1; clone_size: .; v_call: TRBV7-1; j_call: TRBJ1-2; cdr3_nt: TGTGCCAGCAGCTCCTCTCGCCCCCCCGGGACAGGGACGAGTGGCTACACCTTC; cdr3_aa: CASSSSRPPGTGTSGYTF
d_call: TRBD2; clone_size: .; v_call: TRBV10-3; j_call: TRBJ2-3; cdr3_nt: TGTGCCATCAGTCCCGGCGGGGGGAGCACAGATACGCAGTATTTT; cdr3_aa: CAISPGGGSTDTQYF
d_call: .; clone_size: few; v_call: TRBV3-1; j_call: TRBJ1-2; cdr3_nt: TGTGCCAGCAGCCAAGGGAACAGGAGGGGTGGCTACACCTTC; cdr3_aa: CASSQGNRRGGYTF
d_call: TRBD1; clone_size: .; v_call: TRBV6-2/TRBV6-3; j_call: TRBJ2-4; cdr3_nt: TGTGCCAGCAGTTACTTTAGGCAGGGGGAAAACATTCAGTACTTC; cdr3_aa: CASSYFRQGENIQYF